Listed below are T cell receptor beta chains from one sample, sequenced in a study of cytomegalovirus exposure and HLA in healthy donors. Using immunoSEQ multiplex PCR, the repertoire was profiled, and TCRdb retains in-frame clones only, with some absent. The data show about 120,000 clones, roughly 95% seen once. Sequencing was performed on PBMCs. The receptors here all came from a man between 18 and 35 years old in good health and CMV-seronegative. Both conserved end residues are part of each CDR3. The D gene is left open where the match is weak. Size values are once, few and many counts, or a class for expanded clones, and some rows have none.

>TRBJ1-5|NA|TRBV30|NA
TGTGCCTCCCAAAACAGAGCCGGCAATCAGCCCCAGCATTTT
CASQNRAGNQPQHF
>TRBJ2-7|NA|TRBV28|NA
TGTGCCAGCAGTCCGTACCTAGAAAGGAGTACGAGGGAGCAGTACTTC
CASSPYLERSTREQYF
>TRBJ2-1|NA|TRBV30|NA
TGTGCCTGGTTGGGGGCCCCGAGCTCCTACAATGAGCAGTTCTTC
CAWLGAPSSYNEQFF
>TRBJ1-2|NA|TRBV7-2|NA
TGTGCCAGCAGCTTAGACGGCCGAGGAGGCTACACCTTC
CASSLDGRGGYTF
>TRBJ2-2|NA|TRBV9|TRBD1
TGTGCCAGCAGCGTAGAGCGGTTCAGGGGGCCCACCGGGGAGCTGTTTTTT
CASSVERFRGPTGELFF
>TRBJ2-3|NA|TRBV7-9|NA
TGTGCCAGCAGCCACGCGGGCCCTTATACGCAGTATTTT
CASSHAGPYTQYF
>TRBJ2-5|NA|TRBV7-7|NA
TGTGCCAGCAGCTTAGAGTTCGTCCAGGGGGAGACCCAGTACTTC
CASSLEFVQGETQYF
>TRBJ2-7|NA|TRBV7-2|TRBD2
TGTGCCAGCAGCTTAACAGCGGGAGGGCAATACGAGCAGTACTTC
CASSLTAGGQYEQYF
>TRBJ2-1|many|TRBV11-3|TRBD2
TGTGCCAGCAGCTTAGAGACTAGCGGGCTAAATGAGCAGTTCTTC
CASSLETSGLNEQFF
>TRBJ2-7|NA|TRBV19|NA
TGTGCCAGTAGTATGGTGGCCACCTTCACCTACGAGCAGTACTTC
CASSMVATFTYEQYF
>TRBJ2-1|NA|TRBV29-1|TRBD2
TGCAGCGTTGATAAAGGGACTAGCGGGTCGAGCTCCTACAATGAGCAGTTCTTC
CSVDKGTSGSSSYNEQFF
>TRBJ2-1|NA|TRBV7-3|TRBD2
TGTGCCAGCAGCCCGAGCGGGAAGGCCAATGAGCAGTTCTTC
CASSPSGKANEQFF
>TRBJ2-2|NA|TRBV11-3|TRBD2
TGTGCCAGCAGTCGGACAGCGGGAGGAACCGGGGAGCTGTTTTTT
CASSRTAGGTGELFF
>TRBJ1-1|once|TRBV28|NA
TGTGCCAGCAGTTTGGAGAGGTTGGTACTCACCAAGAACACTGAAGCTTTCTTT
CASSLERLVLTKNTEAFF
>TRBJ2-3|NA|TRBV4-2|TRBD2
TGTGCCAGCAGCCAAGATGCACTAGCGGGAGCAGGAAGCACAGATACGCAGTATTTT
CASSQDALAGAGSTDTQYF
>TRBJ1-3|once|TRBV30|TRBD1
TGTGCCTGGAGTTCGACAGGGCCCTCTGGAAACACCATATATTTT
CAWSSTGPSGNTIYF
>TRBJ2-1|NA|TRBV9|TRBD1
TGTGCCAGCAGCGCCCAGACAGGGATCTACAATGAGCAGTTCTTC
CASSAQTGIYNEQFF
>TRBJ1-4|NA|TRBV4-1|NA
TGCGCCAGCCGCAGACAGGATACCTTGCGGGAAAAACTGTTTTTT
CASRRQDTLREKLFF
>TRBJ2-3|NA|TRBV4-1|TRBD2
TGCGCCAGCAGCCAAGCGGAGGCGGGAGGGGGGGCAGATACGCAGTATTTT
CASSQAEAGGGADTQYF
>TRBJ1-1|NA|TRBV10-3|TRBD1
TGTGCCATCACCGGACAGGGGAACACTGAAGCTTTCTTT
CAITGQGNTEAFF
>TRBJ1-2|NA|TRBV29-1|TRBD1
TGCAGCGTTGGAGGGGGCGACCTACGCTACACCTTC
CSVGGGDLRYTF
>TRBJ2-5|NA|TRBV7-9|TRBD1
TGTGCCAGCAGCTCGTGGGGACAGGGGGCGAGAGAGACCCAGTACTTC
CASSSWGQGARETQYF
>TRBJ2-1|NA|TRBV18|TRBD2
TGTGCCAGCTCACAAAGACTAGCCGTTATCGATGAGCAGTTCTTC
CASSQRLAVIDEQFF
>TRBJ2-7|NA|TRBV7-8|TRBD2
TGTGCCAGCAGCCCGTCGTGGGGGGAGGGGCACGAGCAGTACTTC
CASSPSWGEGHEQYF
>TRBJ1-5|NA|TRBV19|NA
TGTGCCAGTAGTATATTCGGAGGTCTCAATCAGCCCCAGCATTTT
CASSIFGGLNQPQHF
>TRBJ2-7|NA|TRBV25-1|TRBD1
TGTGCCAGCAGTGACTCCGGGACAGGCGCCTACGAGCAGTACTTC
CASSDSGTGAYEQYF
>TRBJ2-2|NA|TRBV28|NA
TGTGCCAGCAGTCTAAACACCGGGGAGCTGTTTTTT
CASSLNTGELFF
>TRBJ2-6|NA|TRBV6-5|NA
TGTGCCTGCGGGCTGTCTGGGGCCAACGTCCTGACTTTC
CACGLSGANVLTF
>TRBJ2-3|NA|TRBV7-2|TRBD2
TGTGCCAGCAGCTTACCGACTAGCGGGGCCCGCACAGATACGCAGTATTTT
CASSLPTSGARTDTQYF
>TRBJ2-7|NA|TRBV4-2|TRBD2
TGTGCCAGCAGCCAAGATTCTAGCGGGAGCGCCCCTCCTACTAACGAGCAGTACTTC
CASSQDSSGSAPPTNEQYF
>TRBJ2-7|NA|TRBV19|NA
TGTGCCAGTAGTGCCGGACGGGGCTACGAGCAGTACTTC
CASSAGRGYEQYF
>TRBJ1-5|NA|TRBV2|NA
TGTGCCAGCAGTGGAGGAGGGAATAGCAATCAGCCCCAGCATTTT
CASSGGGNSNQPQHF
>TRBJ2-2|once|TRBV28|TRBD1
TGTGCCAGCAGTTCTGTGGACAGGGGCAGGGAGTACAGGGAGCTGTTTTTT
CASSSVDRGREYRELFF
>TRBJ1-3|once|TRBV5-1|TRBD1
TGCGCCAGCAGCTTGGATCGGCACAGGGGGCGAGGAAACACCATATATTTT
CASSLDRHRGRGNTIYF
>TRBJ2-5|NA|TRBV28|TRBD2
TGTGCCAGCAGTAGTCGACTAGCGGGAGAGTGGGAGACCCAGTACTTC
CASSSRLAGEWETQYF
>TRBJ1-1|NA|TRBV29-1|NA
TGCAGCGTTGACCCTCGGGGCCCAGGGGCTGAAGCTTTCTTT
CSVDPRGPGAEAFF
>TRBJ2-2|NA|TRBV30|TRBD2
TGTGCCTGGACAGCGGGAGAGCACACCGGGGAGCTGTTTTTT
CAWTAGEHTGELFF
>TRBJ1-4|NA|TRBV18|NA
TGTGCCAGCTCACCCGCCGAGGCCGCAACTAATGAAAAACTGTTTTTT
CASSPAEAATNEKLFF
>TRBJ2-1|NA|TRBV7-3|TRBD2
TGTGCCAGCAGCTCCCTAGCGGGAGTTGCCCCGGGTGAGCAGTTCTTC
CASSSLAGVAPGEQFF
>TRBJ2-7|NA|TRBV27|NA
TGTGCCAGTAGTCCCCTCGACAGATTCTACGAGCAGTACTTC
CASSPLDRFYEQYF
>TRBJ2-1|NA|TRBV7-9|NA
TGTGCCAGCAGCCCCCCCGGGGGAGGCACGTCCAATGAGCAGTTCTTC
CASSPPGGGTSNEQFF
>TRBJ2-3|NA|TRBV11-2|TRBD2
TGTGCCAGCAGCTTCACTAGCGGATTTGAGTATTTT
CASSFTSGFEYF
>TRBJ2-7|NA|TRBV18|TRBD1
TGTGCCAGCTCACCCGGACAGGGCCCCACCTACGAGCAGTACTTC
CASSPGQGPTYEQYF
>TRBJ2-2|NA|TRBV5-6|NA
TGTGCCAGCAGCTTGGAGGTTGGGGTTCTGGACAGTTACACCGGGGAGCTGTTTTTT
CASSLEVGVLDSYTGELFF
>TRBJ1-4|NA|TRBV7-9|TRBD1
TGTGCCAGCAGCCCCGGGACAGGGCGTGAAAAACTGTTTTTT
CASSPGTGREKLFF
>TRBJ1-2|NA|TRBV14|NA
TGTGCCAGCAGCCAAGTGGTAGGGGGAGGCTACACCTTC
CASSQVVGGGYTF
>TRBJ2-3|NA|TRBV9|TRBD2
TGTGCCAGCAGCCCTAGCGGGAAGGTCGCGCAGTATTTT
CASSPSGKVAQYF
>TRBJ2-7|NA|TRBV13|TRBD2
TGTGCCAGCAGCGGTTACCGACTAGCGGGAGTCGAGTACGAGCAGTACTTC
CASSGYRLAGVEYEQYF
>TRBJ1-2|NA|TRBV28|TRBD1
TGTGCCAGCAGCATTCCAGGGGGCGGTGGCTATGGCTACACCTTC
CASSIPGGGGYGYTF
>TRBJ1-2|NA|TRBV7-9|TRBD1
TGTGCCAGCACGGGACAGGGGGATACGACCAACTATGGCTACACCTTC
CASTGQGDTTNYGYTF
>TRBJ2-5|NA|TRBV27|TRBD2
TGTGCCAGCCAGAAGTGGGCGGGAGGACAATTACAAGAGACCCAGTACTTC
CASQKWAGGQLQETQYF
>TRBJ2-3|NA|TRBV15|NA
TGTGCCACCAGCATACGGACTCCCTGGGATACGCAGTATTTT
CATSIRTPWDTQYF
>TRBJ2-3|NA|TRBV7-3|TRBD2
TGTGCCAGCAGCTCTGGACTAGCGGTCACAGATACGCAGTATTTT
CASSSGLAVTDTQYF
>TRBJ2-1|NA|TRBV7-3|TRBD2
TGTGCCAGCAGCCCGACTAGCGGGAGCTCCTACAATGAGCAGTTCTTC
CASSPTSGSSYNEQFF
>TRBJ1-2|NA|TRBV27|TRBD1
TGTGCCAGCAGTTTATCTCCGGGACAGGGGAACTATGGCTACACCTTC
CASSLSPGQGNYGYTF
>TRBJ2-1|NA|TRBV30|NA
TGTGCCTGGAGTGTACGCAGGGTTCCCCCCCAAGAGCAGTTCTTC
CAWSVRRVPPQEQFF
>TRBJ2-3|once|TRBV7-2|TRBD1
TGTGCCAGCAGCTGGGGACAGCCCGATACGCAGTATTTT
CASSWGQPDTQYF
>TRBJ1-4|NA|TRBV18|NA
TGTGCCAGCTCACCCGGCCTTGAGGCTAATGAAAAACTGTTTTTT
CASSPGLEANEKLFF
>TRBJ2-6|NA|TRBV4-1|NA
TGCGCCAGCAGCCATTCGGGGGCTGGGGCCAACGTCCTGACTTTC
CASSHSGAGANVLTF
>TRBJ2-6|NA|TRBV19|NA
TGTGCCAGTAGTGTTATAATCGGCAGGACTCGCTCTGGGGCCAACGTCCTGACTTTC
CASSVIIGRTRSGANVLTF